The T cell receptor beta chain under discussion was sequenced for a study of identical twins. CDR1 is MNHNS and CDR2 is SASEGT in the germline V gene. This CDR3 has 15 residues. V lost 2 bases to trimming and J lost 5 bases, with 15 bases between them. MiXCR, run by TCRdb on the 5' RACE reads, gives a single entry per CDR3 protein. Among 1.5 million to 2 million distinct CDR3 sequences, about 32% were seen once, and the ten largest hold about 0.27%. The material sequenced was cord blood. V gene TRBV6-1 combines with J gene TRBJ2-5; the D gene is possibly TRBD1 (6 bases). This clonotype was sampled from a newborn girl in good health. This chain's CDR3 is CASSEMGQGMETQYF. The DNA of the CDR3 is TGTGCCAGCAGTGAAATGGGGCAGGGGATGGAGACCCAGTACTTC.